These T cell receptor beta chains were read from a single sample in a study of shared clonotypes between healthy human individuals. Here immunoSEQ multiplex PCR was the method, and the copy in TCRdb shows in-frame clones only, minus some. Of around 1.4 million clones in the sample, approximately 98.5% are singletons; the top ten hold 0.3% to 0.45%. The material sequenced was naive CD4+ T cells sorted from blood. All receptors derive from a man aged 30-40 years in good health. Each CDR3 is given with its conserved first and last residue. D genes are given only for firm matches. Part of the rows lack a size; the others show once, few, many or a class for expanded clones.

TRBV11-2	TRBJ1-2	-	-	TGTGCCAGCTCGTCGGGAAGACGATATGGCTACACCTTC	CASSSGRRYGYTF
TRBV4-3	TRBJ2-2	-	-	TGCGCCAGCAGCCAGAGTAGAGGGGATGGAACCGGGGAGCTGTTTTTT	CASSQSRGDGTGELFF
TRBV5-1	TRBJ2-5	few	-	TGCGCCAGCAGCTTTGAAGAGACCCAGTACTTC	CASSFEETQYF
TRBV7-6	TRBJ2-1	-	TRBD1	TGTGCCAGCAGCTTTGGACAGGGGATCAACAATGAGCAGTTCTTC	CASSFGQGINNEQFF
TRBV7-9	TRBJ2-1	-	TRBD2	TGTGCCAGCAGCTCAGGCGGCCTAGCGGGGGATAACAATGAGCAGTTCTTC	CASSSGGLAGDNNEQFF
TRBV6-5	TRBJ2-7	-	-	TGTGCCAGCAGTTACACGGGACGTAGCTCCTACGAGCAGTACTTC	CASSYTGRSSYEQYF
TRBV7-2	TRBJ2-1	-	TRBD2	TGTGCCAGCAGCCTTAGCGGGGGGACCTACAATGAGCAGTTCTTC	CASSLSGGTYNEQFF
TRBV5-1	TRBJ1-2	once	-	TGCGCCAGCAGCTCGACAGTTATCCGTGATGGCTACACCTTC	CASSSTVIRDGYTF
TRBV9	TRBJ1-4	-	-	TGTGCCAGCAGCGCCTCTGGGGCAGGGGATGAAAAACTGTTTTTT	CASSASGAGDEKLFF
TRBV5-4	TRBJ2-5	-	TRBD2	TGTGCCAGCAGCTCGAGGGGAGTAGCGGGACAAGAGACCCAGTACTTC	CASSSRGVAGQETQYF
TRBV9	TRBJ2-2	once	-	TGTGCCAGCAGCGTCGGAGGGGGTCCCCCCGGGGAGCTGTTTTTT	CASSVGGGPPGELFF
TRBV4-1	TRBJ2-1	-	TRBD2	TGCGCCAGCAGCTCCCAGACTAGCGGGAGGGCCTTGGATGAGCAGTTCTTC	CASSSQTSGRALDEQFF
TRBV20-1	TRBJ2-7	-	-	TGCAGCCTACAGAGCTCCTACGAGCAGTACTTC	CSLQSSYEQYF
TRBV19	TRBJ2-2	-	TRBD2	TGTGCCAGTAGTATACGGACTAGCGGGAGAGTCGGCGGGGAGCTGTTTTTT	CASSIRTSGRVGGELFF
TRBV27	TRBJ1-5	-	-	TGTGCCAGCAGTTTATTGGGGGGCGGGCAGCCCCAGCATTTT	CASSLLGGGQPQHF
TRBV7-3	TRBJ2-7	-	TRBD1	TGTGCCAGCAGCTCGTACAGGGGTGGAGGCTACGAGCAGTACTTC	CASSSYRGGGYEQYF
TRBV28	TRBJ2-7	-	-	TGTGCCAGCAGACCTCGACACCGGAGGAACTACGAGCAGTACTTC	CASRPRHRRNYEQYF
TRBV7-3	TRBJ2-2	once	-	TGTGCCAGCAGCCCACATACGAACACCGGGGAGCTGTTTTTT	CASSPHTNTGELFF
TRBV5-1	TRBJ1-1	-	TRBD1	TGCGCCAGCAGCCCTACCCCGGACAGGGTTTACACTGAAGCTTTCTTT	CASSPTPDRVYTEAFF
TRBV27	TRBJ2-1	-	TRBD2	TGTGCCAGCAGTTTCCAAGGACTAGCGCCCTACAATGAGCAGTTCTTC	CASSFQGLAPYNEQFF
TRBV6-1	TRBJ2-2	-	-	TGTGCCAGCAGTGATGAGAGCTTCACCGGGGAGCTGTTTTTT	CASSDESFTGELFF
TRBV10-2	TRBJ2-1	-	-	TGCGCCAGCTCCAGACAGGAGGAGCAGTTCTTC	CASSRQEEQFF
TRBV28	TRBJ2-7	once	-	TGTGCCAGCAGTTTGTGGGATTCTCCCTACGAGCAGTACTTC	CASSLWDSPYEQYF
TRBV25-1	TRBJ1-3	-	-	TGTGCCAGCAGTGAATGGACGTCTGGAAACACCATATATTTT	CASSEWTSGNTIYF
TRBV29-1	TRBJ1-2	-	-	TGCAGCGTTGCTGAGTATGGCTACACCTTC	CSVAEYGYTF
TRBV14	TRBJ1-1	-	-	TGTGCCAGCAGCCAGGTTGGAAACACTGAAGCTTTCTTT	CASSQVGNTEAFF
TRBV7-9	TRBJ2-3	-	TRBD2	TGTGCCTCAAAACCTGGCAGAGGGACTAGAGAGGATACGCAGTATTTT	CASKPGRGTREDTQYF
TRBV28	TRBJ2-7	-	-	TGTGCCAGCAGCCCGATGGGGGAGGCTTTCCGCGAGCAGTACTTC	CASSPMGEAFREQYF
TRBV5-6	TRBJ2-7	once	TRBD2	TGTGCCAGCAGCTTCTCGGGACTAGCGGGAGGGCCCAACGAGCAGTACTTC	CASSFSGLAGGPNEQYF
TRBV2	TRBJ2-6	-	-	TGTGCCAGGGTTTTGGGGGGCGCTGGGGCCAACGTCCTGACTTTC	CARVLGGAGANVLTF
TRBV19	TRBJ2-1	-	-	TGTGCCAGTAGTATACCGAGCGGGCCCGGTGAGCAGTTCTTC	CASSIPSGPGEQFF